The 5 T cell receptor beta chains below come from one sample, sequenced in a study of post-analysis software for immune sequencing data. Libraries were made from TCR beta cDNA, and they carried unique molecular identifiers. In TCRdb, the PCR reads were re-called with MiXCR into one record per CDR3 protein. Of about 540,000 distinct CDR3 sequences in the sample, 34% are singletons; the top ten hold about 5.6%. Their recognized antigens are unknown. Study findings and constraints: The study found TRBV5-6, TRBV5-1 and TRBV20-1 among about five TRBV segments more frequent in patients than controls.

The sample was blood. Receptors were obtained from a girl aged 2-17 years with multiple sclerosis.

This chain links TRBV27 with TRBJ1-2; no firm D call. This CDR3 is built from 15 residues. Looked up from germline, CDR1 is MNHEY and CDR2 is SMNVEV (reference sequence). Trimming cost V 1 base and J 3 bases, with 12 bases left between them. The CDR3 sequence: CASSLFNGFHYGYTF. DNA of the CDR3: TGTGCCAGCAGTTTATTTAACGGATTCCACTATGGCTACACCTTC.

This chain uses TRBV20-1 with TRBJ2-3; D may correspond to TRBD1 or TRBD2 (5 bases each). The germline gives CDR1 DFQATT, CDR2 SNEGSKA (reference sequence). Deletions cut 6 bases from V and 3 bases from J, with 13 bases between. CDR3 length equals 13 residues. The CDR3 loop is CSAPGTGTDTQYF. As DNA, the CDR3 is TGCAGTGCCCCTGGGACCGGAACAGATACGCAGTATTTT.

The chain couples TRBV12-3 or TRBV12-4 to TRBJ1-3; D is undetermined. Trimming shortened V by 1 base and J by 3 bases, and 7 bases separated the two germline ends. There are 14 residues in the CDR3. CDR3 DNA: TGTGCCAGCAGTTTAGATGGCAGTGGAAACACCATATATTTT. Its protein product is CASSLDGSGNTIYF.

To note about this clonotype: This may stem from a read error, because a much larger clone lies one nucleotide away. The V gene is TRBV7-9, the J gene TRBJ2-3, with D perhaps being TRBD1 or TRBD2 (5 bases each). The germline V gene encodes CDR1 SEHNR and CDR2 FQNEAQ (reference sequence). CDR3 length: 13 amino acids. Here the CDR3 DNA reads TGTTCCAGCAGCCCATGGGACCTCCATACGCAGTATTTT. The encoded protein is CSSSPWDLHTQYF.

V and J are TRBV6-6 and TRBJ2-7; a weak D match, TRBD1 (6 bases). The CDR3 sequence is 12 residues long. CDR1 and CDR2 from the germline V gene are MNHNY and SVGAGI (reference sequence). Trimming cost V 5 bases and J 7 bases, with 12 bases left between them. Written as DNA, the CDR3 is TGTGCCAGCAGTACAGGGAGAGGAGAGCAGTACGTC. Amino acid sequence: CASSTGRGEQYV.